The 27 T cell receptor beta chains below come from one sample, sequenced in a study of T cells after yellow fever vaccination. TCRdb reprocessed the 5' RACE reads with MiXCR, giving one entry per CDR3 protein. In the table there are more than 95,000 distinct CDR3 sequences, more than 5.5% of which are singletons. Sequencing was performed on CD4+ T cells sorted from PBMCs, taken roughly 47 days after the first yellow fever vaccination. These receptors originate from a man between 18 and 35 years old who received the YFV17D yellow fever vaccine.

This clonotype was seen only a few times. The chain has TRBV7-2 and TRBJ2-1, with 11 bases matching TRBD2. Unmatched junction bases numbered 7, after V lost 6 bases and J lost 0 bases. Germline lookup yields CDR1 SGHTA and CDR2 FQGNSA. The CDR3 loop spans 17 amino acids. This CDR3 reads CASRATSGTISYNEQFF. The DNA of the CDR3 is TGTGCCAGCAGAGCGACTAGCGGGACCATCTCCTACAATGAGCAGTTCTTC.

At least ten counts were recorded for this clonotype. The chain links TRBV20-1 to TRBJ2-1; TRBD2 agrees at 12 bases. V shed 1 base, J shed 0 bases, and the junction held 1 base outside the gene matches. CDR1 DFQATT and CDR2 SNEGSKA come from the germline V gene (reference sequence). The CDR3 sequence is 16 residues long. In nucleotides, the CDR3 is TGCAGTGCTAGAGGACTAGCGGGGGACTCCTACAATGAGCAGTTCTTC. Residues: CSARGLAGDSYNEQFF.

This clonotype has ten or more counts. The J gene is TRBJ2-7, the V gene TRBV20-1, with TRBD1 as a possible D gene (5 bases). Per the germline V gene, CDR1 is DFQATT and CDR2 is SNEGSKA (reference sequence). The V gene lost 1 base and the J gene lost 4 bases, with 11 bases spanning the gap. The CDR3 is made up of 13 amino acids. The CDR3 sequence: CSARGGHPYEQYV. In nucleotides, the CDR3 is TGCAGTGCTAGAGGAGGACATCCTTACGAGCAGTACGTC.

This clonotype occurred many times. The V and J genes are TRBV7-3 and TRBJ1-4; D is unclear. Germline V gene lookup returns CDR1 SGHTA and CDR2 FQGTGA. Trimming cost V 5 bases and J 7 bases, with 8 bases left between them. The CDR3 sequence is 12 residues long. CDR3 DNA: TGTGCCAGCAGCCCGGGAGGTGAAAAACTGTTTTTT. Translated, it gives CASSPGGEKLFF.

The CDR3 DNA sequence: TGCGCCAGCAGCCGGGACAGGCCTCGGGATGAGCAGTTCTTC. Protein product: CASSRDRPRDEQFF. V and J are TRBV5-1 and TRBJ2-1; 8 bases agree with TRBD1. The CDR3 length is 14 residues. The V and J ends lost 4 bases and 8 bases, in that order; junction bases with no gene match: 8. Germline CDR1 is SGHRS and CDR2 is YFSETQ.

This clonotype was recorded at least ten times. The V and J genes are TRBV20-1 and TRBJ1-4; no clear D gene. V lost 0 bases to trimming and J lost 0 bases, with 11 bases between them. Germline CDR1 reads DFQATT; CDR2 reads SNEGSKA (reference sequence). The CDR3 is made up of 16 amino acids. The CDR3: CSARDLGSATNEKLFF. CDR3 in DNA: TGCAGTGCTAGAGATCTGGGCTCTGCAACTAATGAAAAACTGTTTTTT.

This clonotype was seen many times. The CDR3 sequence is CASSLRLARNNEQFF. CDR3 bases: TGCGCCAGCAGCTTGAGACTAGCGCGTAACAATGAGCAGTTCTTC. The chain uses TRBV5-1 and TRBJ2-1; 8 nucleotides match TRBD2. V lost 1 base, J lost 5 bases, and 5 bases stayed unmatched. The CDR3 is made up of 15 amino acids. CDR1 is SGHRS, CDR2 YFSETQ, per germline.

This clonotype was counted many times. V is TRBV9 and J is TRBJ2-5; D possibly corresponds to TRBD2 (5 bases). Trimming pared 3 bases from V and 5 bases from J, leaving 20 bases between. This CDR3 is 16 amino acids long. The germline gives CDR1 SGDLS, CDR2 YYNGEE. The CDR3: CASSASGNSVVETQYF. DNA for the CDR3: TGTGCCAGCAGCGCCTCGGGAAACTCCGTAGTCGAGACCCAGTACTTC.

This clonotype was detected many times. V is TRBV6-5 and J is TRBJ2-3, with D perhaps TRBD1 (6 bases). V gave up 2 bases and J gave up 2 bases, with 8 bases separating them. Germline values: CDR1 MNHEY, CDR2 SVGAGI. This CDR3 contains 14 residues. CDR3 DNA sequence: TGTGCCAGCAGTTACCGGGACACCACAGATACGCAGTATTTT. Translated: CASSYRDTTDTQYF.

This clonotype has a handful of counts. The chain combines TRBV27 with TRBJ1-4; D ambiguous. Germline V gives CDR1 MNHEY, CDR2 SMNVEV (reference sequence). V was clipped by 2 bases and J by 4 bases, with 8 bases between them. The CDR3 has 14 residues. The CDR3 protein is CASSLREGNEKLFF. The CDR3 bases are TGTGCCAGCAGTTTACGGGAGGGTAATGAAAAACTGTTTTTT.

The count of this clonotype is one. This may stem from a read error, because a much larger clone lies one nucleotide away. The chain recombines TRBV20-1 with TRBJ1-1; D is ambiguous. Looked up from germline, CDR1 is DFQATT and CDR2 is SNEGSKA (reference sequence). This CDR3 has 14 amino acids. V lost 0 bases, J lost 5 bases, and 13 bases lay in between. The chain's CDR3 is CSARDVQVATEAFF. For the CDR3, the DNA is TGCAGTGCTAGAGATGTCCAGGTTGCGACTGAAGCTTTCTTT.

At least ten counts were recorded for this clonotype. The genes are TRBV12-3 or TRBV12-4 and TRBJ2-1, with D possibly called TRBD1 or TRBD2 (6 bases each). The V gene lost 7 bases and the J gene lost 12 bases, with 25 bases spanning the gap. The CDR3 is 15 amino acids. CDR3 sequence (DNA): TGTGCCAGCACCATCGGGGGCATTTACAGTTTTGGGCAGTTCTTC. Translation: CASTIGGIYSFGQFF.

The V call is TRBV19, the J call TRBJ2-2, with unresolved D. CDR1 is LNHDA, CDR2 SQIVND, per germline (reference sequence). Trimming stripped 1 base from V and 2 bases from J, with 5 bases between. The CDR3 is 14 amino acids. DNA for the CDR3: TGTGCCAGTAGTATAGGCCCCAACACCGGGGAGCTGTTTTTT. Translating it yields CASSIGPNTGELFF.

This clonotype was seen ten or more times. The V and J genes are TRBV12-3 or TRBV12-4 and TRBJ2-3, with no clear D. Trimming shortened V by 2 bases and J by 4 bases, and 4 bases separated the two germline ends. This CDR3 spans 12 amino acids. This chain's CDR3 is CASSLNADTQYF. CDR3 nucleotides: TGTGCCAGCAGTTTAAACGCAGATACGCAGTATTTT.

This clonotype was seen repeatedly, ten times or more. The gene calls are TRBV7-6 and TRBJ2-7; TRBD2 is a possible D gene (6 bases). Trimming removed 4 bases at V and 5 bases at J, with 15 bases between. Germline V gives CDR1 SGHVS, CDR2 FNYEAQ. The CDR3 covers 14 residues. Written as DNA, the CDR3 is TGTGCCAGCAGCTCAGTTCGGGGGTACCACGAGCAGTACTTC. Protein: CASSSVRGYHEQYF. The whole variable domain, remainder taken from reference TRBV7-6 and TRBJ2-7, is GAGVSQSPRYKVTKRGQDVALRCDPISGHVSLYWYRQALGQGPEFLTYFNYEAQQDKSGLPNDRFSAERPEGSISTLTIQRTEQRDSAMYRCASSSVRGYHEQYFGPGTRLTVT.

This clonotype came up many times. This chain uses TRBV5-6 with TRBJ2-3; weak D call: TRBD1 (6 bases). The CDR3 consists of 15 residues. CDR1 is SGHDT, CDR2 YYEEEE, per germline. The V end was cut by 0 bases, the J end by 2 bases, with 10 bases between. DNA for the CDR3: TGTGCCAGCAGCTTGGTTGGGGGCCACACAGATACGCAGTATTTT. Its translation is CASSLVGGHTDTQYF.

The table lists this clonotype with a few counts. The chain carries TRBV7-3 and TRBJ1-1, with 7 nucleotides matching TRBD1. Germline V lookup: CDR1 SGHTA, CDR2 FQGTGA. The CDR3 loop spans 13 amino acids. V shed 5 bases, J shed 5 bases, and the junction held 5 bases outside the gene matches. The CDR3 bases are TGTGCCAGCAGCCTCGACAGGGAGACTGAAGCTTTCTTT. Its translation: CASSLDRETEAFF.

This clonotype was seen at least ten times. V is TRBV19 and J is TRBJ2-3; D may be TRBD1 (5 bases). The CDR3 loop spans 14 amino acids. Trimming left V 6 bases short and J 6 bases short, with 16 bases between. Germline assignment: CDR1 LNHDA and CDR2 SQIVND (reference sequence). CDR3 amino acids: CASSIQGLEDTQYF. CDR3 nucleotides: TGTGCCAGTAGCATTCAGGGTCTGGAGGATACGCAGTATTTT.

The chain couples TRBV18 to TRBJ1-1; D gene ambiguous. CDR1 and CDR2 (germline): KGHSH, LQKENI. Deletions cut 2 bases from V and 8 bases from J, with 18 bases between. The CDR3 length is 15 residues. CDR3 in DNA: TGTGCCAGCTCACCAAATTCAAATGTGAGAGGAGAAGCTTTCTTT. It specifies CASSPNSNVRGEAFF.

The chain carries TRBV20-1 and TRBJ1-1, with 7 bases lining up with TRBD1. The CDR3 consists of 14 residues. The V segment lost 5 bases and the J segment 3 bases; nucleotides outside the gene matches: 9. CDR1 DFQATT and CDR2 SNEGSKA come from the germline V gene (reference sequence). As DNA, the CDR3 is TGCAGTGCTCTTTCTCCCACAGGGGACACTGAAGCTTTCTTT. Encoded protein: CSALSPTGDTEAFF.

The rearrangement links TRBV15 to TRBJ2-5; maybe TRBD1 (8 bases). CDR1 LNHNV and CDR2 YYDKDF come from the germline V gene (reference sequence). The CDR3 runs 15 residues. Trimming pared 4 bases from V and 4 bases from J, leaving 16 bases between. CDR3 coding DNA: TGTGCCACCAGCACGGACAGGGAGGGTTCAGAGACCCAGTACTTC. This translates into CATSTDREGSETQYF.

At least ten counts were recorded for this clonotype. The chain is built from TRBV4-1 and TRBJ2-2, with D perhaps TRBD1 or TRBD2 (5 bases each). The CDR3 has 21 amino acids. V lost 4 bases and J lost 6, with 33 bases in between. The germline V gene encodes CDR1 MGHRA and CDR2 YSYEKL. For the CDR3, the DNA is TGCGCCAGCAGCCGTAGTTTAATCACGGGGACCCTCACGCCGGGACCCGGGGAGCTGTTTTTT. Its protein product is CASSRSLITGTLTPGPGELFF.

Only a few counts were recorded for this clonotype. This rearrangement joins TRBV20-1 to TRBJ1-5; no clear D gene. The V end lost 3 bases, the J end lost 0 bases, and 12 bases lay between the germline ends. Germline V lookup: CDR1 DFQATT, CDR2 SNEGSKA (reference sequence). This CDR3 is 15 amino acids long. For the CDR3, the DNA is TGCAGTGCTAGGGATTTAGGGAATAGCAATCAGCCCCAGCATTTT. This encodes CSARDLGNSNQPQHF.

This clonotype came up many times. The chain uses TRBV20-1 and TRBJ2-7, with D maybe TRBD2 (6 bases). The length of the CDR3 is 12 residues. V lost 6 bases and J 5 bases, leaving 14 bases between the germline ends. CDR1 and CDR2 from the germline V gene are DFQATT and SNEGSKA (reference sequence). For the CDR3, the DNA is TGCAGTGCGGGCGGGGAGAGGAACGAGCAGTACTTC. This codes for CSAGGERNEQYF.

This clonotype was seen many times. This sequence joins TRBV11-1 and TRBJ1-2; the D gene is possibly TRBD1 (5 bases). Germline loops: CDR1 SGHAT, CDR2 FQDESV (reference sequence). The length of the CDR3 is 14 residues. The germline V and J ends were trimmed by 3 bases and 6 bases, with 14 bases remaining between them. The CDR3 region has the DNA TGTGCCAGCAGCTTCCTGGACAAGTGGGATGGCTACACCTTC. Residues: CASSFLDKWDGYTF.

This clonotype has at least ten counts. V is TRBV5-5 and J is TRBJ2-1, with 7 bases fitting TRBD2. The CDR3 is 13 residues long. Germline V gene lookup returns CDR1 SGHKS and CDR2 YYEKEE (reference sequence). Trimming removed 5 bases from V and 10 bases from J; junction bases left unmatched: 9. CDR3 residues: CASRSPGLLEQFF. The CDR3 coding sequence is TGTGCCAGCAGATCTCCGGGACTACTCGAGCAGTTCTTC.

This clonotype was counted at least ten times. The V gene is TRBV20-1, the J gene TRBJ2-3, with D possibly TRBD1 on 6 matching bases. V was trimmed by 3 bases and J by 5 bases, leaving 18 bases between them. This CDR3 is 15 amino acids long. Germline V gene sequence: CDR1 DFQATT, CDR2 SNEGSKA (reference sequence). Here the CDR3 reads CSASDARGSGDTQYF. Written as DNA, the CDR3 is TGCAGTGCTAGCGATGCCAGGGGATCCGGAGATACGCAGTATTTT.